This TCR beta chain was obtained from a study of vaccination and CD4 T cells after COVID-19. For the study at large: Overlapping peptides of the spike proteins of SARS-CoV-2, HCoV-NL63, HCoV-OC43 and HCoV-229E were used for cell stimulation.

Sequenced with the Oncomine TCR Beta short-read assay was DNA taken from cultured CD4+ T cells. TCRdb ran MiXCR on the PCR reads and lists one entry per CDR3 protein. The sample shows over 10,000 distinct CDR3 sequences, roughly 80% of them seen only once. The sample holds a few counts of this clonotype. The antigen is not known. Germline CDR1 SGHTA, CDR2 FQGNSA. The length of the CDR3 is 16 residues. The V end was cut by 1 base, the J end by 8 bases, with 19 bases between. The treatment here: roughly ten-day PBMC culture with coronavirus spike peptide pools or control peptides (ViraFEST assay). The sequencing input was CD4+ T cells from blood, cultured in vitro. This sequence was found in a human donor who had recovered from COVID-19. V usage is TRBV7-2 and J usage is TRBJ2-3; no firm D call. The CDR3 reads CASSLGFGSTSSTQYF. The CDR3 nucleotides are TGTGCCAGCAGCTTAGGTTTCGGATCAACCAGTAGTACGCAGTATTTT.